This T cell receptor (beta chain) came from a study of T-cell reconstitution after alpha-beta-depleted transplantation in children. Regarding the study as a whole: The study reportedly traced alpha-beta T cells about two months after transplant to several hundred expanded graft clones. Elevated TCRbeta diversity at day 60 was traced, in some patients, to surviving recipient T cells and thymic progenitors. A year post-transplant, T-cell counts and diversity derived mostly from newly produced T cells.

In its sample, this clonotype was seen many times. Its antigen remains unidentified. The V and J ends lost 5 bases and 4 bases respectively, with 12 bases between them. The CDR3 has 15 residues. The TCRbeta library incorporated unique molecular identifiers. TCRdb reprocessed the PCR reads with MiXCR, giving one entry per CDR3 protein. The table shows about 580,000 distinct CDR3 sequences, with 20% to 25% occurring only once. The input for sequencing was PBMCs, mostly from graft donor cells, taken 360 days after TCRalphabeta/CD19-depleted stem cell transplant. The chain is built from TRBV12-3 or TRBV12-4 and TRBJ1-6; D unresolved. This clonotype was sampled from a boy younger than two who had a stem cell transplant for acute myeloid leukemia, so the T cells may come from the graft donor. The CDR3 coding sequence is TGTGCCAGCAGTCCTTCGACGGCTTATAATTCACCCCTCCACTTT. Encoded protein: CASSPSTAYNSPLHF.